These 8 T cell receptor beta chains came from one sample sequenced in a study of low-dose radiotherapy and immunotherapy resistance in tumors. Time point meaning: after trial treatment. Treatment: LDRT plus nivolumab, ipilimumab, low-dose cyclophosphamide and aspirin (RACIN trial). TRAV- and TRBV-specific primers, spanning alpha and beta chains, primed first-strand cDNA. Amplification, which lasted approximately 20 PCR cycles, used a constant-region primer and V-primer adapter to amplify TCRs. TCRdb ran MiXCR on the reads and lists one entry per CDR3 protein. The sample carries roughly 56,000 distinct CDR3 sequences, less than 30% recorded once. This sample comprised PBMCs, obtained after low-dose radiotherapy plus immunotherapy. The receptors derive from a male donor with prostate cancer.

This clonotype was seen at least ten times. This chain connects TRBV3-1 to TRBJ2-6; D unclear. CDR3 size: 16 residues. V was clipped by 1 base and J by 2 bases, with 9 bases between them. CDR1 and CDR2 (germline): LGHDT, YNNKEL (reference sequence). Written as DNA, the CDR3 is TGTGCCAGCAGCCAAGTCCCGGGTCCTGGGGCCAACGTCCTGACTTTC. It yields the protein CASSQVPGPGANVLTF.

The table lists this clonotype with many counts. The J gene is TRBJ2-7, the V gene TRBV10-2; D possibly corresponds to TRBD1 (6 bases). CDR1 WSHSY and CDR2 SAAADI come from the germline V gene. The CDR3 sequence is 15 residues long. With 7 bases removed from V and 7 bases from J, the gap between germline ends came to 23 bases. The CDR3 coding sequence is TGCGCCAGCAACAAGCCGGGACCCAAGGGGGAAGAGCAGTACTTC. Its protein product is CASNKPGPKGEEQYF.

Ten or more counts support this clonotype. This chain joins TRBV20-1 and TRBJ2-7; D uncertain. Trimming removed 0 bases at V and 4 bases at J, with 13 bases between. Germline values: CDR1 DFQATT, CDR2 SNEGSKA (reference sequence). This CDR3 has 14 residues. The CDR3 DNA reads as TGCAGTGCTAGAGAGCCCCAATTAGGGTACGAGCAGTACTTC. It specifies CSAREPQLGYEQYF.

This clonotype has a count of ten or more. CDR3 loop: CASSTGTGSYEQYF. The CDR3 region has the DNA TGTGCCAGCTCGACCGGGACAGGCTCCTACGAGCAGTACTTC. V is TRBV18 and J is TRBJ2-7, with 8 bases identical to TRBD1. J lost 0 bases, V lost 6 bases, and 4 bases had no gene match. The CDR3 has 14 amino acids. CDR1 and CDR2 from the germline V gene are KGHSH and LQKENI.

The V call is TRBV5-6, the J call TRBJ2-7, with a tentative D call TRBD1 (6 bases). V was trimmed by 7 bases and J by 5 bases, leaving 10 bases between them. In germline, CDR1 is SGHDT, CDR2 YYEEEE. The CDR3 length is 11 residues. The CDR3 here is CASGNRDEQYF. The CDR3 DNA is TGTGCCAGCGGAAACAGGGACGAGCAGTACTTC.

Comment on this clonotype: A far larger clone lies a single base away; this is likely a read error. This sequence joins TRBV29-1 and TRBJ2-1; maybe TRBD1 (5 bases). Trimming removed 6 bases at V and 13 bases at J, with 22 bases between. The V gene's germline CDR1 is SQVTM and CDR2 ANQGSEA. The CDR3 has 13 residues. CDR3 sequence: CSVVTGIQETQFF. CDR3 DNA: TGCAGCGTCGTTACAGGCATACAAGAGACCCAGTTCTTC.

The chain combines TRBV9 with TRBJ2-7; tentatively, D is TRBD1 (8 bases). The CDR3 covers 16 residues. Trimming took off 2 bases at V and 2 bases at J, with 17 bases between the two ends. Germline assignment: CDR1 SGDLS and CDR2 YYNGEE. The CDR3: CASSVEAGQVTYEQYF. In DNA form, the CDR3 reads TGTGCCAGCAGCGTTGAAGCGGGACAGGTGACCTACGAGCAGTACTTC. The complete variable domain, with remaining parts taken from reference TRBV9 and TRBJ2-7, reads DSGVTQTPKHLITATGQRVTLRCSPRSGDLSVYWYQQSLDQGLQFLIQYYNGEERAKGNILERFSAQQFPDLHSELNLSSLELGDSALYFCASSVEAGQVTYEQYFGPGTRLTVT.

This clonotype was seen many times. The chain has TRBV20-1 and TRBJ2-5; the D is unclear. Per germline, CDR1 DFQATT and CDR2 SNEGSKA (reference sequence). The CDR3 consists of 13 residues. V was cut by 6 bases and J by 4 bases, with 15 bases left in between. The CDR3 here is CSARPLGLETQYF. CDR3 DNA: TGCAGTGCAAGACCTCTAGGTTTAGAGACCCAGTACTTC.